Below, 5 T cell receptor beta chains from the same sample are listed, as sequenced in a study of T cell repertoires in cytomegalovirus infection (dated by TCRdb to about 2019). Instrument on record: Illumina HiSeq 1500. TCRdb trimmed public reads at Q25 via fastp, called clones via MiXCR and kept in-frame beta chains. Each entry merges the rows of one CDR3 protein and shows their most common DNA and genes. The sample table records over 150,000 distinct CDR3 sequences; about a sixth of these occur just once. The biggest ten clones account for 20% to 25% of the sample. Sequencing used CD8+ T cells from PBMCs. The receptors derive from a human donor in good health (CMV status not recorded). Some clones in this sample may be carry-over from other donors' samples.

The genes are TRBV7-6 and TRBJ2-6; D gene ambiguous. From germline, CDR1 is SGHVS and CDR2 FNYEAQ. The length of the CDR3 is 16 residues. V dropped 3 bases and J dropped 0 bases, with 9 bases sitting between them. CDR3 in DNA: TGTGCCAGCAGCTTTCGACCGGTCTCTGGGGCCAACGTCCTGACTTTC. Its protein product is CASSFRPVSGANVLTF. Based on the CDR3 plus reference TRBV7-6 and TRBJ2-6, the full variable domain is GAGVSQSPRYKVTKRGQDVALRCDPISGHVSLYWYRQALGQGPEFLTYFNYEAQQDKSGLPNDRFSAERPEGSISTLTIQRTEQRDSAMYRCASSFRPVSGANVLTFGAGSRLTVL.

This clonotype has only a few counts. The chain uses TRBV27 and TRBJ1-1, with a weak D call TRBD1 (6 bases). Germline loops: CDR1 MNHEY, CDR2 SMNVEV (reference sequence). CDR3 length equals 13 residues. This CDR3 is CATRGGASNEAFF. DNA for the CDR3: TGTGCGACCCGGGGGGGGGCATCGAATGAAGCTTTCTTT.

The chain has TRBV28 and TRBJ2-5, with D perhaps TRBD1 or TRBD2 (5 bases each). CDR1 and CDR2 (germline): MDHEN, SYDVKM. Trimming took 6 bases from V and 4 from J, leaving 21 bases between them. The CDR3 covers 16 residues. CDR3 DNA: TGTGCCAGCAGCCGCCCGGGGCATAACCGGAGAGAGACCCAGTACTTC. This translates into CASSRPGHNRRETQYF.

This chain links TRBV14 with TRBJ2-2; D unclear. Germline V lookup: CDR1 SGHDN, CDR2 FVKESK. The CDR3 extends over 19 amino acids. V lost 0 bases, J lost 0 bases, and 17 bases lay in between. CDR3 protein: CASSQEEILTIANTGELFF. CDR3 bases: TGTGCCAGCAGCCAAGAAGAGATTCTAACTATCGCGAACACCGGGGAGCTGTTTTTT.

This clonotype was seen more than once but under ten times. CDR3 amino acids: CASSLQGRAPYEQYF. Written as DNA, the CDR3 is TGCGCCAGCAGCCTCCAGGGGCGGGCCCCCTACGAGCAGTACTTC. The chain is built from TRBV4-1 and TRBJ2-7; D possibly corresponds to TRBD1 (6 bases). Looked up from germline, CDR1 is MGHRA and CDR2 is YSYEKL. The CDR3 contains 15 residues. Deletions cut 4 bases from V and 2 bases from J, with 15 bases between.